The 17 T cell receptor beta chains below were found in one sample sequenced in a study of shared clonotypes between healthy human individuals. Clones were read by immunoSEQ multiplex PCR, and TCRdb kept only the in-frame ones, dropping some. Here the sample spans about 500,000 clones, roughly 80% being singletons. Source material: PBMCs. The receptors stem from a woman aged 40 to 50 in good health. Some clones in this sample may be carry-over from other donors' samples.

In regard to this clone: At one of its ends the junction is not consistent with the germline gene, which may arise from a read error. V gene TRBV30 combines with J gene TRBJ1-3; D may be TRBD1 (5 bases). CDR3 length: 14 residues. Germline V gene sequence: CDR1 GTSNPN, CDR2 SVGIG (reference sequence). The CDR3 sequence is CAWSRQGGGNTTYF. DNA of the CDR3: TGTGCCTGGAGTCGCCAGGGCGGCGGAAACACCACATATTTT.

This chain joins TRBV7-8 and TRBJ1-4; D is unclear. The CDR3 runs to 11 residues. Germline lookup yields CDR1 SGHVS and CDR2 FQNEAQ. Deletions cut 8 bases from V and 8 bases from J, with 9 bases between. This CDR3 reads CASGQFEKLFF. The CDR3 DNA sequence: TGTGCCAGCGGTCAATTCGAAAAACTGTTTTTT.

The gene calls are TRBV6-5 and TRBJ2-2, with 9 positions matching TRBD2. The CDR3 sequence is 16 residues long. From germline, CDR1 is MNHEY and CDR2 SVGAGI. V trimming: 0 bases; J trimming: 5 bases; junction bases outside the gene matches: 4. CDR3 sequence (DNA): TGTGCCAGCAGTTACTCTGTAGCGGGAGTTACCGGGGAGCTGTTTTTT. It translates to CASSYSVAGVTGELFF.

The sample holds one count of this clone. V usage is TRBV7-6 and J usage is TRBJ2-7; 12 nucleotides align to TRBD2. The germline V gene has CDR1 SGHVS and CDR2 FNYEAQ. The CDR3 length is 16 residues. V gave up 1 base and J gave up 3 bases; unmatched junction bases: 4. In nucleotides, the CDR3 is TGTGCCAGCAGCTTAGAACCGGGACTAGCGGGCTACGAGCAGTACTTC. As protein: CASSLEPGLAGYEQYF.

The V gene is TRBV9, the J gene TRBJ1-1, with D perhaps TRBD1 (6 bases). The V end was cut by 4 bases, the J end by 1 base, with 14 bases between. The CDR3 is made up of 15 amino acids. Germline V gives CDR1 SGDLS, CDR2 YYNGEE. CDR3 sequence reads: CASSLGGGWNTEAFF. In DNA form, the CDR3 reads TGTGCCAGCAGCCTAGGGGGGGGCTGGAACACTGAAGCTTTCTTT. The variable domain in full, with the rest retrieved from reference TRBV9 and TRBJ1-1, is DSGVTQTPKHLITATGQRVTLRCSPRSGDLSVYWYQQSLDQGLQFLIQYYNGEERAKGNILERFSAQQFPDLHSELNLSSLELGDSALYFCASSLGGGWNTEAFFGQGTRLTVV.

V usage is TRBV30 and J usage is TRBJ1-1, with unresolved D. The CDR3 covers 13 residues. Germline values: CDR1 GTSNPN, CDR2 SVGIG (reference sequence). Trimming removed 5 bases from V and 0 bases from J, with 10 bases in between. CDR3 DNA sequence: TGTGCCTGGGGTGGGGTGATGAACACTGAAGCTTTCTTT. Amino acids: CAWGGVMNTEAFF.

The V and J genes are TRBV18 and TRBJ2-2; D is ambiguous. The CDR3 has 14 amino acids. With 3 bases removed from V and 6 bases from J, the gap between germline ends came to 11 bases. In germline, CDR1 is KGHSH, CDR2 LQKENI. The DNA of the CDR3 is TGTGCCAGCTCACCGAACGGCCCGGCCGGGGAGCTGTTTTTT. It translates to CASSPNGPAGELFF. Based on the CDR3 plus reference TRBV18 and TRBJ2-2, the full variable domain is NAGVMQNPRHLVRRRGQEARLRCSPMKGHSHVYWYRQLPEEGLKFMVYLQKENIIDESGMPKERFSAEFPKEGPSILRIQQVVRGDSAAYFCASSPNGPAGELFFGEGSRLTVL.

This clone was found once. The rearrangement links TRBV6-5 to TRBJ1-2; weak D call: TRBD1 (6 bases). Per germline, CDR1 MNHEY and CDR2 SVGAGI. CDR3 length: 13 residues. V lost 4 bases and J 2 bases, leaving 8 bases between the germline ends. CDR3 amino acids: CASSSDRNYGYTF. CDR3 bases: TGTGCCAGCAGTTCCGACAGGAACTATGGCTACACCTTC.

The chain links TRBV5-1 to TRBJ2-2; D unclear. Germline V gives CDR1 SGHRS, CDR2 YFSETQ. CDR3 size: 12 residues. V dropped 2 bases and J dropped 3 bases, with 2 bases sitting between them. This chain's CDR3 is CASSFDTGELFF. The CDR3 nucleotides are TGCGCCAGCAGCTTCGACACCGGGGAGCTGTTTTTT.

The chain joins TRBV27 to TRBJ2-1; 11 bases match TRBD1. The CDR3 loop spans 15 amino acids. In germline, CDR1 is MNHEY, CDR2 SMNVEV (reference sequence). Germline trimming cut 5 bases from V and 9 bases from J; bases unmatched to any gene: 9. CDR3 protein: CASSQDRGRIFEQFF. The CDR3 coding sequence is TGTGCCAGCAGTCAGGACAGGGGGCGGATTTTTGAGCAGTTCTTC.

The rearrangement joins TRBV7-2 to TRBJ2-3; D unresolved. The CDR3 spans 16 residues. V lost 5 bases, J lost 3 bases, and 18 bases lay in between. Per germline, CDR1 SGHTA and CDR2 FQGNSA. CDR3 nucleotide sequence: TGTGCCAGCAGCGTCGCTGGCGGAGCTGGGACAGATACGCAGTATTTT. The encoded protein is CASSVAGGAGTDTQYF. Variable domain in full (rest from reference TRBV7-2 and TRBJ2-3): GAGVSQSPSNKVTEKGKDVELRCDPISGHTALYWYRQSLGQGLEFLIYFQGNSAPDKSGLPSDRFSAERTGGSVSTLTIQRTQQEDSAVYLCASSVAGGAGTDTQYFGPGTRLTVL.

In DNA form, the CDR3 reads TGTGCCAGCAGCTTCCGGACAGGCAACTCCTACGAGCAGTACTTC. Protein: CASSFRTGNSYEQYF. V is TRBV5-4 and J is TRBJ2-7; 7 bases fit TRBD1. The germline CDR1 and CDR2 sequences are SGHNT and YYREEE (reference sequence). The length of the CDR3 is 15 residues. With V trimmed by 2 bases and J by 0 bases, 5 bases remained unmatched.

This clone was observed once. The chain recombines TRBV6-5 with TRBJ2-7; 9 bases are a match to TRBD1. There are 16 residues in the CDR3. The V and J ends lost 2 bases and 2 bases, in that order; junction bases with no gene match: 7. Germline CDR1 MNHEY, CDR2 SVGAGI. CDR3 in amino acids: CASSYSRDRATYEQYF. The CDR3, as DNA: TGTGCCAGCAGTTACAGCCGGGACAGGGCCACCTACGAGCAGTACTTC.

The chain recombines TRBV28 with TRBJ2-6, with D perhaps TRBD1 (5 bases). Trimming shortened V by 6 bases and J by 0 bases, and 9 bases separated the two germline ends. In germline, CDR1 is MDHEN, CDR2 SYDVKM. This CDR3 spans 15 amino acids. The CDR3 region is CASSRQGSGANVLTF. CDR3 bases: TGTGCCAGCAGCCGGCAGGGCTCTGGGGCCAACGTCCTGACTTTC.

This rearrangement joins TRBV6-1 to TRBJ1-4; a possible D gene is TRBD1 (5 bases). The CDR3 has 13 amino acids. Per germline, CDR1 MNHNS and CDR2 SASEGT. Trimming pared 5 bases from V and 6 bases from J, leaving 10 bases between. The CDR3: CASSPAGHEKLFF. The DNA for the CDR3 is TGTGCCAGCAGTCCGGCAGGGCATGAAAAACTGTTTTTT.

CDR3 coding DNA: TGCGCCAGCAGCCAACCCGGGACTAGGGCCCATGAGCAGTTCTTC. Its translation is CASSQPGTRAHEQFF. The chain has TRBV4-3 and TRBJ2-1; 8 bases line up with TRBD2. Per the germline V gene, CDR1 is LGHNA and CDR2 is YSLEER. The CDR3 spans 15 residues. Unmatched junction bases numbered 8, after V lost 2 bases and J lost 8 bases.

In its sample, this clone was seen a few times. A far larger clone is just one base off, so this is likely a read error. The chain combines TRBV30 with TRBJ1-2; 12 bases fit TRBD1. V lost 1 base to trimming and J lost 4 bases; unmatched junction nucleotides: 7. Germline lookup yields CDR1 GTSNPN and CDR2 SVGIG (reference sequence). This CDR3 has 16 amino acids. The CDR3 sequence: CAWSAGQGAPTYGYTF. The CDR3 DNA reads as TGTGCCTGGAGTGCGGGACAGGGGGCTCCTACCTATGGCTACACCTTC.